A selection of T cell receptor beta chains follows, all from one sample in a study of blood T cell repertoires in COVID-19. Data came from immunoSEQ multiplex PCR; TCRdb stores just in-frame clones and leaves some out. Of roughly 700,000 clones in the sample, 85% to 90% were seen once. Source material: peripheral blood. These receptors were obtained from a woman in her late teens or twenties with acute or convalescent COVID-19. CDR3s include the opening cysteine and the closing phenylalanine or tryptophan. Each record gives: V gene, clone size, D gene, J gene, CDR3 protein, CDR3 DNA. A D gene is named only where the DNA matches it firmly. A clone size is listed for some rows: how often the clone was seen (once, few, many), or a class if it is expanded.

TRBV28,-,TRBD1,TRBJ1-4,CASSPHGGTGVEKLFF,TGTGCCAGCAGTCCACATGGGGGGACAGGGGTTGAAAAACTGTTTTTT
TRBV7-2,-,TRBD1,TRBJ1-3,CASSQQTGGEGRRRNTIYF,TGTGCCAGCAGCCAACAGACAGGGGGCGAAGGTCGAAGGAGAAACACCATATATTTT
TRBV19,once,TRBD1,TRBJ1-2,CASSMIPDRGNGYTF,TGTGCCAGTAGTATGATCCCGGACAGGGGGAATGGCTACACCTTC
TRBV12-5,few,-,TRBJ1-2,CASGLGRSYGYTF,TGTGCTAGTGGTTTGGGACGGAGCTATGGCTACACCTTC
TRBV28,-,-,TRBJ1-1,CASSLYTYGGLNEAFF,TGTGCCAGCAGTTTATACACCTACGGGGGGCTAAATGAAGCTTTCTTT
TRBV11-2,-,TRBD2,TRBJ2-5,CASSLGPGGETQYF,TGTGCCAGCAGCTTAGGACCGGGAGGGGAGACCCAGTACTTC
TRBV6-6,-,TRBD1,TRBJ1-4,CASSYGPGQPNEKLFF,TGTGCCAGCAGTTACGGACCGGGACAGCCGAATGAAAAACTGTTTTTT
TRBV13,-,-,TRBJ1-2,CASSPRGTETFNYGYTF,TGTGCCAGCAGCCCACGGGGGACCGAGACATTTAACTATGGCTACACCTTC
TRBV1,few,-,TRBJ1-2,CTSSHGQGEAENYGYTF,TGCACCAGCAGCCACGGACAGGGGGAGGCAGAAAACTATGGCTACACCTTC
TRBV27,many,-,TRBJ2-1,CASHLLSSVSYNEQFF,TGTGCCAGCCATCTACTCTCTAGCGTTTCCTACAATGAGCAGTTCTTC
TRBV27,-,-,TRBJ2-3,CASSRGLTTDTQYF,TGTGCCAGCAGCCGCGGACTAACGACAGATACGCAGTATTTT
TRBV2,-,TRBD1,TRBJ1-1,CASRFNRDRGDDTEAFF,TGTGCCAGCAGATTCAACCGGGACAGGGGGGACGACACTGAAGCTTTCTTT
TRBV6-2/TRBV6-3,-,-,TRBJ2-7,CASSYPTGSYEQYF,TGTGCCAGCAGTTACCCGACAGGCTCCTACGAGCAGTACTTC
TRBV19,once,TRBD1,TRBJ1-3,CASGWTGPGNTIYF,TGTGCCAGTGGATGGACAGGGCCTGGAAACACCATATATTTT
TRBV5-6,-,TRBD1,TRBJ1-1,CASSFGGTENTEAFF,TGTGCCAGCAGCTTTGGAGGGACAGAGAACACTGAAGCTTTCTTT
TRBV4-1,-,-,TRBJ1-2,CASSQASEGGRYGYTF,TGCGCCAGCAGCCAAGCGAGCGAGGGAGGGAGATATGGCTACACCTTC
TRBV24-1,-,TRBD1,TRBJ1-1,CATSEGGQGSTEAFF,TGTGCCACCAGTGAGGGGGGACAGGGGAGCACTGAAGCTTTCTTT
TRBV4-3,-,TRBD1,TRBJ1-6,CASSQDGGQKYSPLHF,TGCGCCAGCAGCCAAGACGGGGGACAGAAATATTCACCCCTCCACTTT
TRBV5-1,-,TRBD1,TRBJ2-2,CASSSDRVNTGELFF,TGCGCCAGCAGCTCGGACAGGGTTAACACCGGGGAGCTGTTTTTT
TRBV20-1,-,TRBD1,TRBJ1-2,CSGWTGGGYTF,TGCAGTGGCTGGACAGGCGGTGGCTACACCTTC
TRBV25-1,-,-,TRBJ1-1,CASSGGTENTEAFF,TGTGCCAGCAGCGGGGGAACAGAGAACACTGAAGCTTTCTTT
TRBV30,-,-,TRBJ1-1,CAWKVGRGTEAFF,TGTGCCTGGAAGGTGGGGAGAGGCACTGAAGCTTTCTTT
TRBV14,-,-,TRBJ1-3,CASSHRTAGNTIYF,TGTGCCAGCAGCCACCGGACAGCGGGAAACACCATATATTTT
TRBV6-5,-,TRBD1,TRBJ1-4,CASRTGYEKLFF,TGTGCCAGCCGGACAGGATACGAAAAACTGTTTTTT
TRBV5-8,-,-,TRBJ1-3,CASSLGTGLGNTIYF,TGTGCCAGCAGCTTGGGAACAGGGCTTGGAAACACCATATATTTT
TRBV9,-,TRBD1,TRBJ1-2,CASGLQGPDGYTF,TGTGCCAGCGGATTACAGGGGCCGGACGGCTACACCTTC
TRBV5-5,-,TRBD1,TRBJ1-2,CASRFRDRVIDGYTF,TGTGCCAGCAGATTCCGCGACAGGGTAATAGATGGCTACACCTTC
TRBV5-6,-,TRBD1,TRBJ1-6,CASRETGTGYSPLHF,TGTGCCAGCAGGGAGACCGGGACAGGGTATTCACCCCTCCACTTT
TRBV6-5,-,TRBD1,TRBJ2-7,CASSYRGQGYEQYF,TGTGCCAGCAGTTATCGCGGACAGGGCTACGAGCAGTACTTC
TRBV5-8,-,TRBD1,TRBJ1-1,CASSPPGGQGIQAFF,TGTGCCAGCAGCCCCCCGGGCGGACAGGGAATTCAGGCTTTCTTT
TRBV30,-,-,TRBJ1-3,CAWSSGVRGNTIYF,TGTGCCTGGAGTTCGGGGGTGCGTGGAAACACCATATATTTT
TRBV3-1/TRBV3-2,-,-,TRBJ2-1,CASSQFPPLGSSYNEQFF,TGTGCCAGCAGCCAATTTCCACCGCTGGGCTCCTCCTACAATGAGCAGTTCTTC
TRBV10-3,-,TRBD1,TRBJ1-2,CAISPRQGIRYGYTF,TGTGCCATCAGTCCCCGACAGGGTATACGGTATGGCTACACCTTC
TRBV19,few,-,TRBJ1-2,CASSSVGGRNYGYTF,TGTGCCAGTAGTAGTGTGGGGGGGCGAAACTATGGCTACACCTTC
TRBV7-9,-,TRBD1,TRBJ1-1,CASRWDSFTEAFF,TGTGCCAGCAGGTGGGACAGTTTTACTGAAGCTTTCTTT
TRBV27,once,TRBD1,TRBJ1-5,CASSLSGTGYQPQHF,TGTGCCAGCAGTTTATCCGGGACAGGGTATCAGCCCCAGCATTTT
TRBV7-9,-,TRBD1,TRBJ1-2,CASSSPGQGRLYYGYTF,TGTGCCAGCAGCTCACCCGGACAGGGTAGGCTTTACTATGGCTACACCTTC
TRBV5-1,-,-,TRBJ1-4,CASSVTGSTNEKLFF,TGCGCCAGCAGCGTAACAGGCTCAACTAATGAAAAACTGTTTTTT
TRBV29-1,-,-,TRBJ1-1,CSVEVQDTEAFF,TGCAGCGTTGAAGTACAGGACACTGAAGCTTTCTTT
TRBV18,-,-,TRBJ1-1,CASSPGAEAFF,TGTGCCAGCTCACCGGGGGCCGAAGCTTTCTTT
TRBV19,few,TRBD1,TRBJ1-5,CASSPDRAKPQHF,TGTGCCAGTAGTCCTGACAGGGCCAAGCCCCAGCATTTT
TRBV5-1,-,-,TRBJ1-5,CASSLDGTSNQPQHF,TGCGCCAGCAGCTTGGATGGCACCTCAAATCAGCCCCAGCATTTT
TRBV7-9,-,-,TRBJ2-2,CASSLVAGVAGELFF,TGTGCCAGCAGCTTAGTGGCAGGGGTGGCCGGGGAGCTGTTTTTT
TRBV7-3,-,-,TRBJ2-3,CASSPDSSTADTQYF,TGTGCCAGCAGCCCGGACTCGTCCACCGCAGATACGCAGTATTTT
TRBV5-5,-,TRBD2,TRBJ2-2,CASSVPRASGGNTGELFF,TGTGCCAGCAGCGTACCGCGGGCTAGCGGGGGTAACACCGGGGAGCTGTTTTTT
TRBV5-5,-,-,TRBJ1-6,CASSRASQNNSPLHF,TGTGCCAGCAGCCGTGCTTCCCAGAATAATTCACCCCTCCACTTT
TRBV12-3/TRBV12-4,-,TRBD1,TRBJ1-1,CASTSGGNTEAFF,TGTGCCAGCACATCAGGGGGGAACACTGAAGCTTTCTTT
TRBV19,few,TRBD1,TRBJ2-7,CASSLGTGPFSYEQYF,TGTGCCAGTAGTCTCGGGACAGGGCCCTTCTCCTACGAGCAGTACTTC
TRBV13,-,-,TRBJ2-7,CASTRNLAPEQYF,TGTGCCAGCACCCGTAACCTAGCGCCCGAGCAGTACTTC